The T cell receptor beta chain under discussion was sequenced for a study of T cells in Graves' hyperthyroidism and ophthalmopathy. Regarding the study as a whole: The model anticipated ophthalmopathy a median around six months pre-onset. The majority of expanded thyroid clonotypes above 0.001 also appeared in blood.

This clonotype was seen many times. Its antigen is still unknown. Regions amplified from RNA transcripts were the TCR beta CDR3 regions. The HTBI primer set served for first-round RT-PCR of the TCR CDR3. Each CDR3 protein gets one entry after TCRdb re-called the multiplex PCR reads with MiXCR. The profile covers fewer than 350,000 distinct CDR3 sequences, with approximately 22% appearing a single time and about 50% taken by the ten largest. V shed 6 bases, J shed 5 bases, and the junction held 8 bases outside the gene matches. The CDR3 has 15 amino acids. Germline V gene sequence: CDR1 SNHLY, CDR2 FYNNEI. Patients aged 18 to 65 had newly diagnosed hyperthyroidism that had lasted under 2 months.

The origin of this receptor is a woman aged 45-65 years with Graves' hyperthyroidism. Sequencing was performed on blood. The rearrangement joins TRBV2 to TRBJ2-3, with 10 bases aligning to TRBD2. Here the CDR3 reads CASSERGGLGDTQYF. The CDR3 DNA reads as TGTGCCAGCAGCGAGCGGGGGGGCCTAGGAGATACGCAGTATTTT. The entire variable domain, with the rest obtained from reference TRBV2 and TRBJ2-3, is as follows: EPEVTQTPSHQVTQMGQEVILRCVPISNHLYFYWYRQILGQKVEFLVSFYNNEISEKSEIFDDQFSVERPDGSNFTLKIRSTKLEDSAMYFCASSERGGLGDTQYFGPGTRLTVL.